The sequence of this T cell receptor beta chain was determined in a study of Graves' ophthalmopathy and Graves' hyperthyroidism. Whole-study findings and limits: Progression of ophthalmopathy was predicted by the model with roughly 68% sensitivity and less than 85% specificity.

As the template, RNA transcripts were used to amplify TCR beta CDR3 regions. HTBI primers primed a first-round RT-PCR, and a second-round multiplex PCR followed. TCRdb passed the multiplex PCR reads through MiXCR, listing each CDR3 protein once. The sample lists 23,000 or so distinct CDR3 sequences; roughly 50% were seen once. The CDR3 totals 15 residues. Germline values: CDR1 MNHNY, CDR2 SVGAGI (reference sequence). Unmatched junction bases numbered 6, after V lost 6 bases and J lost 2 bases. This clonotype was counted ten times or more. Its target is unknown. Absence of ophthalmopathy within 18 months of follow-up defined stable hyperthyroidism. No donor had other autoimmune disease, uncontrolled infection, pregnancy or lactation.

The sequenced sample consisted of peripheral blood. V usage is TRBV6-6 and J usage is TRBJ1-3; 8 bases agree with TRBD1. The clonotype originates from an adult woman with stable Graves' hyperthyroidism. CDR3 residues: CASRSGGGTGNTIYF. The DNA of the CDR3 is TGTGCCAGCAGATCAGGGGGCGGGACTGGAAACACCATATATTTT.